The rows below give T cell receptor beta chains drawn from one sample of a study of cytomegalovirus exposure and HLA in healthy donors. Libraries were prepared by immunoSEQ multiplex PCR; TCRdb keeps only in-frame clonotypes and omits some of them. The top ten clones hold around 2.4% of a sample with approximately 170,000 clones, around four fifths of them seen once. Input material: PBMCs. These receptors were taken from a man aged 25 to 40 in good health and CMV-seropositive. CDR3s leave out the opening cysteine and the closing phenylalanine or tryptophan. Each record gives: CDR3 length, J gene, V gene, CDR3 protein.

13,TRBJ2-1,TRBV18,ASSPRGFSYNEQF
17,TRBJ2-5,TRBV5-1,ASSPGLAGGPGYQETQY
14,TRBJ1-5,TRBV7-9,ASSFRGQGSNQPQH
16,TRBJ2-6,TRBV4-2,ASSIRQGVVSGANVLT
16,TRBJ2-7,TRBV10-3,ALLERRGKTRSSYEQY
11,TRBJ1-2,TRBV5-1,ASTVSAGYGYT
13,TRBJ1-2,TRBV7-2,ASSSYRGHNYGYT
11,TRBJ1-1,TRBV5-1,ASSSQGYTEAF
12,TRBJ2-5,TRBV7-8,ASRPPTVSETQY
11,TRBJ2-7,TRBV6-1,ASSDPHRGEQY
13,TRBJ2-7,TRBV5-6,ASSLEWGYSGEQY
14,TRBJ1-5,TRBV19,ASSSPGQGGNQPQH
11,TRBJ1-5,TRBV27,ASSPLGNQPQH
13,TRBJ1-5,TRBV5-1,ASSPEGDPNQPQH
16,TRBJ2-1,TRBV9,ASSVVPSGGDLYNEQF
14,TRBJ1-3,TRBV9,ASSPLGQVSGNTIY
15,TRBJ2-7,TRBV27,ASSFFPPGQGVYEQY
13,TRBJ1-6,TRBV10-3,AISLGTGGNSPLH
16,TRBJ2-3,TRBV4-2,ASSQGSKAGARTDTQY
12,TRBJ2-2,TRBV2,AGRVGTYTGELF
13,TRBJ2-1,TRBV5-6,ASSLVGQYKNEQF
10,TRBJ2-1,TRBV2,ASSDNRPPQF